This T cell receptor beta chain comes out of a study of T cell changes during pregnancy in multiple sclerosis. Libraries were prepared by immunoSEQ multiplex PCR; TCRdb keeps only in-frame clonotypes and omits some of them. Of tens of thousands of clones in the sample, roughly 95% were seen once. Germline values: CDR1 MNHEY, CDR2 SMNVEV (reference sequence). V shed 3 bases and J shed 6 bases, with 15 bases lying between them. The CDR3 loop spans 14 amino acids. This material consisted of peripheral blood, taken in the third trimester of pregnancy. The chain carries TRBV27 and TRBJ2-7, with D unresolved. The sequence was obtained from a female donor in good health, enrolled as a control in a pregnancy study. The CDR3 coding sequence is TGTGCCAGCAGTTTTTCCCTCACGTCGGGCGAGCAGTACTTC. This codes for CASSFSLTSGEQYF.